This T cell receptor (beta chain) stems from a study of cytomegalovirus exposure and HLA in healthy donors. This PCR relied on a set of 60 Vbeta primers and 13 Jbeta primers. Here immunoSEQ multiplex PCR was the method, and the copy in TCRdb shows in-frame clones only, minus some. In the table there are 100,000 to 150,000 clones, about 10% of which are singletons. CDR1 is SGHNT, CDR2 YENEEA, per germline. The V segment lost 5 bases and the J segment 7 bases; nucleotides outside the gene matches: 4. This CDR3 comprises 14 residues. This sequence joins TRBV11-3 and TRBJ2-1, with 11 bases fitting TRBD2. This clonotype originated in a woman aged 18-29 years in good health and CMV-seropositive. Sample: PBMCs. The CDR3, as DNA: TGTGCCAGCAGCCAAACTAGCGGGAGTAATGAGCAGTTCTTC. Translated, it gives CASSQTSGSNEQFF.